The sequence of this T cell receptor (beta chain) was determined in a study of monozygotic twins with inflammatory bowel disease. TCRdb reanalyzed the 5' RACE reads, giving one entry per CDR3 protein sequence and no DNA. This table lists just over 300,000 distinct CDR3 sequences. Findings and limits, study-wide: A reduction in TCRbeta diversity (inverse Simpson) was seen in IBD patients relative to healthy co-twins.

Details on this clonotype: As yet, its antigen is unknown.

The CDR3 runs to 13 residues. This chain links TRBV12-3 or TRBV12-4 with TRBJ2-1; TCRdb picks TRBD1, but there is no DNA to check that call. This receptor was obtained from a human donor with ulcerative colitis or Crohn's disease, or a healthy co-twin of an affected twin (not recorded which). What was sequenced was blood. The CDR3 sequence: CASSRGAQTEQFF.